This T cell receptor beta chain was sequenced in a study of blood T cell repertoires in COVID-19. Study-wide background: Samples came from the United States, Italy and Spain, spanning acute and convalescent COVID-19. T cells, B-cell-depleted T cells, or PBMCs supplied cDNA or gDNA.

Germline-derived CDR1 and CDR2 are LGHNT and FRNRAP. The junction had 13 bases not matched to a gene; V was cut back by 2 bases and J by 4 bases. CDR3 length equals 17 residues. Per the original data handling: Reference gene primers were amplified, and this amplification served to estimate nucleated cell counts. Libraries were prepared by immunoSEQ multiplex PCR; TCRdb keeps only in-frame clonotypes and omits some of them. The D gene and trimming were derived from the DNA, and the V and J assignments and clone size from that table. The profile covers about 69,000 clones, with nearly 90% appearing a single time and 5% to 6% taken by the ten largest.

This chain uses TRBV12-5 with TRBJ1-1, with 7 bases fitting TRBD1. Specimen: peripheral blood. The TCR was taken from a man aged 50-60 years with acute or convalescent COVID-19. This CDR3 is CASGLTLTGTLGTEAFF. The CDR3 DNA is TGTGCTAGTGGTTTGACCTTGACAGGGACTCTGGGCACTGAAGCTTTCTTT.